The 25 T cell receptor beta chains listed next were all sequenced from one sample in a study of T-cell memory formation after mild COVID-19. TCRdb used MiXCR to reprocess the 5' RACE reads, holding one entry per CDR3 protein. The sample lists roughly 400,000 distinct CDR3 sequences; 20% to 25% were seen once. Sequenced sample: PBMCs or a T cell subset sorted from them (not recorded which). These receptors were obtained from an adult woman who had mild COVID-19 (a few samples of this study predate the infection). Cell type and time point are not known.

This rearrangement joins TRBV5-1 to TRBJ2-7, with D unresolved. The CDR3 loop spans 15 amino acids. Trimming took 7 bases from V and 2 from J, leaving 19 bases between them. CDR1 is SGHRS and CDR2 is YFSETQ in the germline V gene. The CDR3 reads CASQVLFGTTYEQYF. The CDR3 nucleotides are TGCGCCAGCCAGGTACTTTTCGGCACCACCTACGAGCAGTACTTC.

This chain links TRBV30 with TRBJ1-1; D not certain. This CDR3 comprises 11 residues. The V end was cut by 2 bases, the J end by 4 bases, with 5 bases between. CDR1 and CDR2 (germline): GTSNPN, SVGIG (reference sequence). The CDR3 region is CAWSYGTEAFF. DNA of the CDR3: TGTGCCTGGAGTTACGGCACTGAAGCTTTCTTT.

In DNA, the CDR3 is TGTGCCAGCAGCCCTTGGGACAGCTCTGGAAACACCATATATTTT. This codes for CASSPWDSSGNTIYF. The chain recombines TRBV27 with TRBJ1-3, with TRBD1 matching 7 bases. Losses at the gene ends were 6 bases for V and 0 bases for J; bases not matched to a gene: 5. CDR3 length: 15 residues. Germline CDR1 MNHEY, CDR2 SMNVEV (reference sequence).

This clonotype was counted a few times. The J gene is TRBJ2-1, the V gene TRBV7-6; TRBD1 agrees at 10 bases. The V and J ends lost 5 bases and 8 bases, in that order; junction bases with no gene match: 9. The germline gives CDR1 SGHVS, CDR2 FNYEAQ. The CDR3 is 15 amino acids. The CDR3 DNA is TGTGCCAGCAGCCCCCCCCGGGACAGGGGTGATGAGCAGTTCTTC. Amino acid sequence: CASSPPRDRGDEQFF.

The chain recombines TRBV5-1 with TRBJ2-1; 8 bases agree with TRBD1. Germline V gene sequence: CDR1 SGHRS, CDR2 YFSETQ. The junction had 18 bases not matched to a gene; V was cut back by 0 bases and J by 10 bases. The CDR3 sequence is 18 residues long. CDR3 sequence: CASSLGGQVPGMVVEQFF. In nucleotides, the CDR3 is TGCGCCAGCAGCTTGGGGGGACAGGTTCCCGGGATGGTGGTAGAGCAGTTCTTC.

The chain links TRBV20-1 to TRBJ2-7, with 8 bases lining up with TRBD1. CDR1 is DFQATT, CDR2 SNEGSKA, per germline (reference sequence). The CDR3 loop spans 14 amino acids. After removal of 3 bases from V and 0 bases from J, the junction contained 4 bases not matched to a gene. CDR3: CSARGGQGSYEQYF. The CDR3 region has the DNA TGCAGTGCTAGGGGAGGACAGGGCTCCTACGAGCAGTACTTC.

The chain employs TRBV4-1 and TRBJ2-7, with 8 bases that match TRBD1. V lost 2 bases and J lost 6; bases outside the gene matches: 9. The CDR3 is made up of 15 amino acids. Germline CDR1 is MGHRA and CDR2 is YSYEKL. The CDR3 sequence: CASSQSRGPSREQYF. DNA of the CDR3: TGCGCCAGCAGCCAAAGCAGGGGGCCCAGTCGCGAGCAGTACTTC.

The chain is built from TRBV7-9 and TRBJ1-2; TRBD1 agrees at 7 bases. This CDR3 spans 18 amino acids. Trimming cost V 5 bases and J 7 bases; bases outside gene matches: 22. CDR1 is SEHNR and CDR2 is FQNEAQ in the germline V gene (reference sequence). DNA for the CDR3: TGTGCCAGCAGCCCCCCTCGGACAGGCCGATTAAAGGGAGGTGGCTACACCTTC. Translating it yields CASSPPRTGRLKGGGYTF.

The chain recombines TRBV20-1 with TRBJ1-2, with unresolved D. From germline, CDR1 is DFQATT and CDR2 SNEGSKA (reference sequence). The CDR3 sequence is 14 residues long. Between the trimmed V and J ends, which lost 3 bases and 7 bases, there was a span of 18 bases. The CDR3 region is CSARFVWEEIGYTF. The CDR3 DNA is TGCAGTGCTAGGTTTGTGTGGGAGGAGATTGGCTACACCTTC.

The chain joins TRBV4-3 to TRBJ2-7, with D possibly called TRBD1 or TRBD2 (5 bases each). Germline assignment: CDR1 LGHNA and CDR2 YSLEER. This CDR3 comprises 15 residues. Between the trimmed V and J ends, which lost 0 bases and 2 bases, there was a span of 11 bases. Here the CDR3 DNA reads TGCGCCAGCAGCCAAGATGGGACCGCTACCTACGAGCAGTACTTC. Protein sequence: CASSQDGTATYEQYF.

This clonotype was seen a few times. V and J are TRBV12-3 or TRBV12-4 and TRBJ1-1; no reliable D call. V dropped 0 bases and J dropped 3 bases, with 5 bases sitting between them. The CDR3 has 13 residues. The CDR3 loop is CASSLALHTEAFF. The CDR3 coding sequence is TGTGCCAGCAGTTTAGCATTACACACTGAAGCTTTCTTT.

CDR3 protein: CASSPQVTVAGQPQHF. CDR3 sequence (DNA): TGTGCCAGCAGTCCCCAGGTAACGGTTGCGGGTCAGCCCCAGCATTTT. The rearrangement links TRBV6-5 to TRBJ1-5, with no clear D. Germline CDR1 reads MNHEY; CDR2 reads SVGAGI. The V and J ends lost 5 bases and 6 bases respectively, with 20 bases between them. The CDR3 extends over 16 amino acids.

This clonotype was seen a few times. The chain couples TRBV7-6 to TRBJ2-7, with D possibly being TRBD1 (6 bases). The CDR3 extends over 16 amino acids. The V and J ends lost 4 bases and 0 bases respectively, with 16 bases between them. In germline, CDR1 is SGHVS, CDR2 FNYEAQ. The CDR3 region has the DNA TGTGCCAGCAGCTCCTTAGGGCAGGGGAGCTCCTACGAGCAGTACTTC. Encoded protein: CASSSLGQGSSYEQYF.

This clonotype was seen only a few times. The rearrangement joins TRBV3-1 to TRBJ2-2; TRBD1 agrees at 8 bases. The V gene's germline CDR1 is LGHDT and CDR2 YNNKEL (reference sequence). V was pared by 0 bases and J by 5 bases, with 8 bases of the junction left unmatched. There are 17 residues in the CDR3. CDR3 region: CASSQEDRAASTGELFF. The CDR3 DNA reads TGTGCCAGCAGCCAAGAGGACAGGGCGGCGTCAACCGGGGAGCTGTTTTTT.

The chain's CDR3 is CSARTVNANTGELFF. Written as DNA, the CDR3 is TGCAGTGCCCGGACAGTGAACGCGAACACCGGGGAGCTGTTTTTT. The rearrangement uses TRBV20-1 and TRBJ2-2, with D possibly TRBD1 on 6 matching bases. From germline, CDR1 is DFQATT and CDR2 SNEGSKA (reference sequence). The CDR3 totals 15 residues. The V end lost 6 bases, the J end lost 0 bases, and 14 bases lay between the germline ends.

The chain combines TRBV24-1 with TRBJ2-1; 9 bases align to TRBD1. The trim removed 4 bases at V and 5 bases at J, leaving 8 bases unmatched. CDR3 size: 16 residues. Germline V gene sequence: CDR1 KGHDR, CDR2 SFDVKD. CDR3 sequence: CATSEAGTGYDNEQFF. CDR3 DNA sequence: TGTGCCACCAGTGAGGCCGGGACAGGGTACGACAATGAGCAGTTCTTC.

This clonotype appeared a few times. This CDR3 reads CAISDLAGIYEQYF. CDR3 DNA sequence: TGTGCCATCAGTGACCTAGCGGGCATCTACGAGCAGTACTTC. This rearrangement joins TRBV10-3 to TRBJ2-7; 8 bases are shared with TRBD2. Germline V gene data show CDR1 as ENHRY and CDR2 as SYGVKD. The V and J ends lost 3 bases and 3 bases, in that order; junction bases with no gene match: 4. CDR3 length equals 14 residues.

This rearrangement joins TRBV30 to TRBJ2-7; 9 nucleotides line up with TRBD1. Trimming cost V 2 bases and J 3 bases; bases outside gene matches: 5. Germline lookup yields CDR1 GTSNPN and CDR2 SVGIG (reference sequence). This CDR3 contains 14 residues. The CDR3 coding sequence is TGTGCCTGGAGTACGGGGACAGGGAGCTACGAGCAGTACTTC. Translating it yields CAWSTGTGSYEQYF.

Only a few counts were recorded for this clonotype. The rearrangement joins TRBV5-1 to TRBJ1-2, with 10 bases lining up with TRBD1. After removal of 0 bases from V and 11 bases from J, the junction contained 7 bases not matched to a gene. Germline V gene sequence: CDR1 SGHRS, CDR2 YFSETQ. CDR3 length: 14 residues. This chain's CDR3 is CASSLDGQGGGYTF. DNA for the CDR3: TGCGCCAGCAGCTTGGACGGACAGGGGGGTGGTTACACCTTC.

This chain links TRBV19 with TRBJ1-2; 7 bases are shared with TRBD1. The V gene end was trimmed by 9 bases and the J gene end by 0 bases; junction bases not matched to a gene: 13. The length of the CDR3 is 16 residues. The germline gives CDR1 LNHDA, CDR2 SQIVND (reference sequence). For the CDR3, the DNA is TGTGCCAGCAACAAGGGACAGTCATCTACTAACTATGGCTACACCTTC. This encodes CASNKGQSSTNYGYTF.

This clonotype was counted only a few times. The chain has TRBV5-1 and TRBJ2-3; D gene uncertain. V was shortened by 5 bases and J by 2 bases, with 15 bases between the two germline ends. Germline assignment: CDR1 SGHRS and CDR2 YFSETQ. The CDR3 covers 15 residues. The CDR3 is CASRNTDQPTDTQYF. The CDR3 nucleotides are TGCGCCAGCAGAAACACCGACCAACCCACAGATACGCAGTATTTT.

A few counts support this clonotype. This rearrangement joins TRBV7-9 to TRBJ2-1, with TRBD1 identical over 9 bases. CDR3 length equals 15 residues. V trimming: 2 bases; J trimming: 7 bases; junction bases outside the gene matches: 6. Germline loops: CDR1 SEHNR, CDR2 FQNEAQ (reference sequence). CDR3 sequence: CASSLPGQGGNEQFF. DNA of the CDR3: TGTGCCAGCAGCTTACCGGGACAGGGAGGAAATGAGCAGTTCTTC.

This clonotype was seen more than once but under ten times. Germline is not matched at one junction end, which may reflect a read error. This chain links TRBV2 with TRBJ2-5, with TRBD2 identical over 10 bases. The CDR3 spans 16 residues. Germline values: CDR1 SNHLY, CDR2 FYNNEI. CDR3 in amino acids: CASSQAGGPQLETQYF. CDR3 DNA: TGTGCCAGCAGTCAAGCGGGGGGGCCTCAGCTCGAGACCCAGTACTTC.

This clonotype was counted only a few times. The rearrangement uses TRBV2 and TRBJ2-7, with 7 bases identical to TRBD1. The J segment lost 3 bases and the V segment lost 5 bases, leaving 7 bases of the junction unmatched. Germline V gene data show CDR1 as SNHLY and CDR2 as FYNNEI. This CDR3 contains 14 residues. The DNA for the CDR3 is TGTGCCAGCAGTTCCGGGACAGTTTTCTACGAGCAGTACTTC. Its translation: CASSSGTVFYEQYF.

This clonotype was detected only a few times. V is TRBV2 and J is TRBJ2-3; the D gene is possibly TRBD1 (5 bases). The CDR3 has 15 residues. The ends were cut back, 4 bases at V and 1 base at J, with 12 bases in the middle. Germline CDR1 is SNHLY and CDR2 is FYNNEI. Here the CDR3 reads CASSGAQTGTDTQYF. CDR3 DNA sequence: TGTGCCAGCAGTGGAGCCCAGACAGGCACAGATACGCAGTATTTT.